This T cell receptor (beta chain) was sequenced for a study of identical twins. The germline V and J ends were trimmed by 7 bases and 3 bases, with 21 bases remaining between them. The CDR3 length is 16 residues. CDR1 MNHEY and CDR2 SVGAGI come from the germline V gene. TCRdb itself ran the 5' RACE reads through MiXCR, one entry per CDR3 protein. The sample lists a few hundred thousand distinct CDR3 sequences, nearly 10% occurring once. These data were also reused for a study on yellow fever vaccine responses in identical twins.

Input material: PBMCs. This receptor was identified in a woman in her late teens or twenties in good health. V and J are TRBV6-5 and TRBJ2-5; no clear D gene. CDR3 bases: TGTGCCAGCAATTGGTTTCCCATACGGATCGAAGAGACCCAGTACTTC. The encoded protein is CASNWFPIRIEETQYF.